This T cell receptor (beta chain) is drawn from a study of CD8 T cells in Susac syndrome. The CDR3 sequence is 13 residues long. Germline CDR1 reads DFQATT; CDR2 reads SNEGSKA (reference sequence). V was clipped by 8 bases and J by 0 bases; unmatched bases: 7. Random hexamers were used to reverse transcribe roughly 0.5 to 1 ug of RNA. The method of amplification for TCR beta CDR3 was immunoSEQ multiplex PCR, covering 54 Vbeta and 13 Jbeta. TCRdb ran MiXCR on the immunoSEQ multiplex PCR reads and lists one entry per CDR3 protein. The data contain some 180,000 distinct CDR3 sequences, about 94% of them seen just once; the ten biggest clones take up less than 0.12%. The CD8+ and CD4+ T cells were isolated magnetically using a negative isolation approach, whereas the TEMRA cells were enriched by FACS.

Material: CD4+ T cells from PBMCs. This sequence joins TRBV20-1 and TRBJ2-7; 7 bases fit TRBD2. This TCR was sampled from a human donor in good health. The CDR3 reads CSNGGGDSYEQYF. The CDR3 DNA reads TGCAGTAATGGGGGAGGGGACTCCTACGAGCAGTACTTC.